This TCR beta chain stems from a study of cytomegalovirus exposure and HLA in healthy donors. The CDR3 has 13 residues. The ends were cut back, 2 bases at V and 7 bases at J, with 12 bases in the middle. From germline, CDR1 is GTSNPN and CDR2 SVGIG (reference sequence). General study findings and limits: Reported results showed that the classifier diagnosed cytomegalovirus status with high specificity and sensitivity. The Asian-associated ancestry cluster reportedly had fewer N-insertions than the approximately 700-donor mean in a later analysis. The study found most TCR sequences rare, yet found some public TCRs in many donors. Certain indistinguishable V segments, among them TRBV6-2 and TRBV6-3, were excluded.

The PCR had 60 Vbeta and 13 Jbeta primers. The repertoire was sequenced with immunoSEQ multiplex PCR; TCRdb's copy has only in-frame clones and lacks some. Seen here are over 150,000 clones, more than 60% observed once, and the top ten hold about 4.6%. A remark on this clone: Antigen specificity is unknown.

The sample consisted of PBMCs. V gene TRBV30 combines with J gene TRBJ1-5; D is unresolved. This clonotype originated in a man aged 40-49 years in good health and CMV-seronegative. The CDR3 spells CAWSPGRIQPQHF. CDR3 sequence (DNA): TGTGCCTGGAGTCCGGGGAGGATCCAGCCCCAGCATTTT. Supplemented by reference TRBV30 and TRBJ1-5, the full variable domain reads SQTIHQWPATLVQPVGSPLSLECTVEGTSNPNLYWYRQAAGRGLQLLFYSVGIGQISSEVPQNLSASRPQDRQFILSSKKLLLSDSGFYLCAWSPGRIQPQHFGDGTRLSIL.